This TCR beta chain stems from a study of shared clonotypes between healthy human individuals. Findings and limits, study-wide: Four donors held about 5.1% of naive CD4 clonotypes in common.

The junction had 5 bases not matched to a gene; V was cut back by 4 bases and J by 2 bases. This CDR3 comprises 14 residues. Germline V gene lookup returns CDR1 SQVTM and CDR2 ANQGSEA. This clone appeared a few times. The antigen remains unidentified. Clones were sequenced by immunoSEQ multiplex PCR, and TCRdb holds only the in-frame ones, with some missing. This table holds hundreds of thousands of clones, roughly 78% found once. The donor cohort consisted entirely of Caucasian adults residing in Nashville, Tennessee. The rearrangement links TRBV29-1 to TRBJ1-3; 7 nucleotides line up with TRBD1. The material sequenced was memory CD4+ T cells sorted from blood. Subset defined: CD45RA-negative fraction. This sequence was found in a woman in her twenties or thirties in good health. The CDR3 nucleotides are TGCAGCGTTGGGGAACAGGGGACTGGAAACACCATATATTTT. This sequence encodes CSVGEQGTGNTIYF. The complete variable domain, with remaining parts taken from reference TRBV29-1 and TRBJ1-3, reads SAVISQKPSRDICQRGTSLTIQCQVDSQVTMMFWYRQQPGQSLTLIATANQGSEATYESGFVIDKFPISRPNLTFSTLTVSNMSPEDSSIYLCSVGEQGTGNTIYFGEGSWLTVV.